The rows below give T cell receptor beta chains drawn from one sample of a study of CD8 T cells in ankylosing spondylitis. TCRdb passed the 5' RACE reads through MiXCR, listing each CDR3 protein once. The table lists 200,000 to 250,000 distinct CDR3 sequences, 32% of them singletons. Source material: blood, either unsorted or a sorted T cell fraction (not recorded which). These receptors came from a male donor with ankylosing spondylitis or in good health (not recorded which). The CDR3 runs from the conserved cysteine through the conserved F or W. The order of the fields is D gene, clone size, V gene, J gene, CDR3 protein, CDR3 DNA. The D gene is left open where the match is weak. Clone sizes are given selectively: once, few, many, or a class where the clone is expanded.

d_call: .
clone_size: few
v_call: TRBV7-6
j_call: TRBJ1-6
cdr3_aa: CASSLGPGVYNSPLHF
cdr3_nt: TGTGCCAGCAGCTTAGGCCCCGGCGTCTATAATTCACCCCTCCACTTT

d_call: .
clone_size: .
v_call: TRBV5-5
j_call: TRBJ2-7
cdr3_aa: CASSLTQYEQYF
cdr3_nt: TGTGCCAGCAGCTTAACCCAGTACGAGCAGTACTTC

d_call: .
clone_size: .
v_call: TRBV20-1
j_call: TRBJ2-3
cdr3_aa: CTARSTRGGRTDTQYF
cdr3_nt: TGCACTGCTAGAAGTACCAGGGGGGGTAGGACAGATACGCAGTATTTT

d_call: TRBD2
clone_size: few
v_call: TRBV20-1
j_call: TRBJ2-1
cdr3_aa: CSASLLAGGARNYNEQFF
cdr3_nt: TGCAGTGCTAGTCTGCTAGCGGGGGGGGCACGGAACTACAATGAGCAGTTCTTC

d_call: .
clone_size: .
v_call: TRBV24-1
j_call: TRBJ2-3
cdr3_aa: CATSDPSTDTQYF
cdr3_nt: TGTGCCACCAGTGACCCTAGCACAGATACGCAGTATTTT

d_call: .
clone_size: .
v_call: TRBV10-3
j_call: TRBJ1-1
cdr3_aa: CAISQEGPTAFF
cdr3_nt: TGTGCCATCAGCCAAGAAGGGCCCACGGCTTTCTTT

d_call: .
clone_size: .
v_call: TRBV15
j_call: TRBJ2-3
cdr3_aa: CATSRESMVSAHTQYF
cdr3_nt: TGTGCCACCAGCAGAGAATCCATGGTTTCCGCACATACGCAGTATTTT

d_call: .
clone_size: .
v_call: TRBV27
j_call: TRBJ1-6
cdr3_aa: CASSLWGSNSPLHF
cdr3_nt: TGTGCCAGCAGTTTATGGGGGAGTAATTCACCCCTCCACTTT

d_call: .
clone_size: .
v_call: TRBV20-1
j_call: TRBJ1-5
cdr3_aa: CSARGGGTSYSNQPQHF
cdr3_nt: TGCAGTGCTAGGGGGGGAGGGACATCCTATAGCAATCAGCCCCAGCATTTT

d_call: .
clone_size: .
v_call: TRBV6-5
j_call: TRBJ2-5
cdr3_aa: CASSYEGLGTQYF
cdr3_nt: TGTGCCAGCAGTTACGAGGGGCTTGGGACCCAGTACTTC

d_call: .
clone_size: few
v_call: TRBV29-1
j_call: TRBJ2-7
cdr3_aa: CSPPRGEQYF
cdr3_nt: TGCAGCCCCCCCCGCGGGGAGCAGTACTTC

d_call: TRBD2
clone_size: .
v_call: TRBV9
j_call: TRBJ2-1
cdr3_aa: CASSVPTGLAGLSSYNEQFF
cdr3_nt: TGTGCCAGCAGCGTCCCCACCGGACTAGCGGGGTTGAGCTCCTACAATGAGCAGTTCTTC

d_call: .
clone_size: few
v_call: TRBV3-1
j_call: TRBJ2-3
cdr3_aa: CASSQDLGYTDTQYF
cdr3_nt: TGTGCCAGCAGCCAAGATCTGGGCTACACAGATACGCAGTATTTT

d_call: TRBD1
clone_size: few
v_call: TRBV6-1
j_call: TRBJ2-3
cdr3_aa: CASSRYGTGLRTDTQYF
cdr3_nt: TGTGCCAGCAGTCGTTATGGGACAGGGCTGCGCACAGATACGCAGTATTTT

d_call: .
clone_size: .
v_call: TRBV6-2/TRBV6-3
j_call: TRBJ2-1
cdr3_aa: CASKDTNNEQFF
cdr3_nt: TGTGCCAGCAAGGATACTAACAATGAGCAGTTCTTC

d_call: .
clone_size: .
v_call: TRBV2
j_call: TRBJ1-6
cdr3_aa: CASSEGSRGSPLHF
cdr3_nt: TGTGCCAGCAGTGAAGGGTCTCGGGGTTCACCCCTCCACTTT

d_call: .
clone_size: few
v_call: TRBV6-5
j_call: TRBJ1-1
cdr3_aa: CASSYSGSGRTNTEAFF
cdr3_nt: TGTGCCAGCAGTTACTCAGGTTCGGGACGGACCAACACTGAAGCTTTCTTT

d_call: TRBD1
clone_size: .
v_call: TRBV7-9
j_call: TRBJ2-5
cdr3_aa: CASSLQQGAQYF
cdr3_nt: TGTGCCAGCAGCTTACAGCAGGGGGCCCAGTACTTC

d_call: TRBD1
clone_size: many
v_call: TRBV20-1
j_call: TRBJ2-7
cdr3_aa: CSASGQGASYEQYF
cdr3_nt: TGCAGTGCTAGTGGACAGGGGGCGTCCTACGAGCAGTACTTC

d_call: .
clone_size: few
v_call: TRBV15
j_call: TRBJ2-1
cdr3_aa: CATSRGTGFDEQFF
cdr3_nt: TGTGCCACCAGCAGAGGAACAGGGTTCGATGAGCAGTTCTTC

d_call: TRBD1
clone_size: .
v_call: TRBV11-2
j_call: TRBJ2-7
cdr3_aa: CASSLDHRGNTYEQYF
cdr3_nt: TGTGCCAGCAGCTTAGATCACAGGGGGAATACCTACGAGCAGTACTTC

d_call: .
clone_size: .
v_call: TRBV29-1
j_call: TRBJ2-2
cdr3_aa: CSVEVWGTGELFF
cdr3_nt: TGCAGCGTTGAAGTTTGGGGTACCGGGGAGCTGTTTTTT

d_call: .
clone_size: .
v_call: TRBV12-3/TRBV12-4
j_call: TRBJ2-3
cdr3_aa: CASSPGLNTDTQYF
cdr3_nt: TGTGCCAGCAGTCCGGGACTGAACACAGATACGCAGTATTTT

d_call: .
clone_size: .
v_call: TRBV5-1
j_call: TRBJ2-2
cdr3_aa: CASSLAFSGELFF
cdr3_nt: TGCGCCAGCAGCTTGGCCTTCTCCGGGGAGCTGTTTTTT

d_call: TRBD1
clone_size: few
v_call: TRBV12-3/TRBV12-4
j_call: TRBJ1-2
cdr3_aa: CASSLEGAGYGYTF
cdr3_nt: TGTGCCAGCAGTTTGGAGGGGGCAGGGTATGGCTACACCTTC

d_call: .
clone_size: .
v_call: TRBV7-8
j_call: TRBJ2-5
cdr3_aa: CASSSRDGRGETQYF
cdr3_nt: TGTGCCAGCAGCTCCCGGGACGGCCGGGGGGAGACCCAGTACTTC

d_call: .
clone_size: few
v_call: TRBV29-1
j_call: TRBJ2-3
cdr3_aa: CSVIQVGADTQYF
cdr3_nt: TGCAGCGTTATACAGGTGGGCGCAGATACGCAGTATTTT

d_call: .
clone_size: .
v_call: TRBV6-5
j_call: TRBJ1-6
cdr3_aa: CASSYSHSPIHF
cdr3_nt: TGTGCCAGCAGTTACTCACATTCACCCATCCACTTT

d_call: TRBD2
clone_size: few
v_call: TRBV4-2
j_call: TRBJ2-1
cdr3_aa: CASSQYETSGGGNEQFF
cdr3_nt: TGTGCCAGCAGCCAGTACGAGACTAGCGGGGGAGGAAATGAGCAGTTCTTC

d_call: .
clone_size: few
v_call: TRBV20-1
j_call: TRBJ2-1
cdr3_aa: CSASGLSSYNEQFF
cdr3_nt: TGCAGTGCTAGTGGCTTAAGCTCCTACAATGAGCAGTTCTTC

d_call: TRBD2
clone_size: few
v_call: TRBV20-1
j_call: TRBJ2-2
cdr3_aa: CSARSAGGANTGELFF
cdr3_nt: TGCAGTGCTAGAAGCGCGGGGGGCGCGAACACCGGGGAGCTGTTTTTT

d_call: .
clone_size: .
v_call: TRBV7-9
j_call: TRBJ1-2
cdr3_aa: CASSSTGFYGYTF
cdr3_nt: TGTGCCAGCAGCTCTACAGGGTTTTATGGCTACACCTTC

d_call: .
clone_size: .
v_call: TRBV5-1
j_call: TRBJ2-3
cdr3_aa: CASSLSSGATDTQYF
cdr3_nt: TGCGCCAGCAGCTTGTCTTCAGGGGCAACAGATACGCAGTATTTT

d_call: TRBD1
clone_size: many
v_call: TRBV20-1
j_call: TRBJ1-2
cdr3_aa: CSARTGLNYGYTF
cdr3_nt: TGCAGTGCGAGGACAGGACTTAACTATGGCTACACCTTC

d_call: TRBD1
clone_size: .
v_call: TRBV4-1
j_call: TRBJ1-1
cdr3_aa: CASRTGGNTEAFF
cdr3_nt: TGCGCCAGCAGGACAGGGGGGAACACTGAAGCTTTCTTT

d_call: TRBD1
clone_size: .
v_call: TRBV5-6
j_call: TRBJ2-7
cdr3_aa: CASSWSTGAYEQYF
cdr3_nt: TGTGCCAGCAGCTGGTCGACAGGGGCCTACGAGCAGTACTTC

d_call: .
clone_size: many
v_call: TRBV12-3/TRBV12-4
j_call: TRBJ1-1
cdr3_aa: CASSPPRVRTEAFF
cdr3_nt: TGTGCCAGCAGTCCTCCCCGTGTCCGCACTGAAGCTTTCTTT

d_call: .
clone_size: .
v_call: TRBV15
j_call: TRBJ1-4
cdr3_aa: CATSRLGGIYEKLFF
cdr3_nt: TGTGCCACCAGCAGGCTAGGGGGTATTTATGAAAAACTGTTTTTT

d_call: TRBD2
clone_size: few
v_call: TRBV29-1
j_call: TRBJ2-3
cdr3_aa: CSVGTSGGQSTDTQYF
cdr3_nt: TGCAGCGTTGGGACTAGCGGGGGTCAAAGCACAGATACGCAGTATTTT

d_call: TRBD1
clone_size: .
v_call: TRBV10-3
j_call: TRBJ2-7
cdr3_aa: CAISESAGGQYF
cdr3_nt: TGTGCCATCAGTGAGTCGGCAGGGGGGCAGTACTTC

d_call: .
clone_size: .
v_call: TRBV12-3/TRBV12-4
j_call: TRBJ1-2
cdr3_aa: CASSLSRGSYGYTF
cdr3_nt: TGTGCCAGCAGTTTAAGCAGGGGTTCTTATGGCTACACCTTC

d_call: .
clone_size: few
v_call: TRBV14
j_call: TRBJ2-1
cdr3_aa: CASSQVSRRNEQFF
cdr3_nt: TGTGCCAGCAGCCAAGTATCCCGTCGGAATGAGCAGTTCTTC

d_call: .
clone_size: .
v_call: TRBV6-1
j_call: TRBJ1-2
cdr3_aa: CASTDGAGLYGYTF
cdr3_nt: TGTGCCAGCACTGACGGGGCAGGGCTCTATGGCTACACCTTC

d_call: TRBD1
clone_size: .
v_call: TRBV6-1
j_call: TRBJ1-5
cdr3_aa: CASSRTGGRNQPQHF
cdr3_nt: TGTGCCAGCAGCCGGACAGGGGGGCGCAATCAGCCCCAGCATTTT

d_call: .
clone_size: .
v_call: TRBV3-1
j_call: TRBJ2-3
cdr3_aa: CASSQVEGPLTGDTQYF
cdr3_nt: TGTGCCAGCAGCCAAGTCGAGGGGCCCCTCACAGGGGATACGCAGTATTTT

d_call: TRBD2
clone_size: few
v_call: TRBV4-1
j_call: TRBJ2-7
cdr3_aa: CASSQGSGGPYEQYF
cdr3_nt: TGCGCCAGCAGCCAAGGGAGCGGGGGGCCCTACGAGCAGTACTTC

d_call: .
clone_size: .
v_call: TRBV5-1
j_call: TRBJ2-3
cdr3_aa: CASSLARQNTDTQYF
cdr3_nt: TGCGCCAGCAGCTTGGCCAGGCAGAACACAGATACGCAGTATTTT

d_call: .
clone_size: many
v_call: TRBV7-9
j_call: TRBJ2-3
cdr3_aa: CAHQVGASPFTDTQYF
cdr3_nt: TGCGCCCACCAGGTCGGTGCGAGTCCCTTCACAGATACGCAGTATTTT